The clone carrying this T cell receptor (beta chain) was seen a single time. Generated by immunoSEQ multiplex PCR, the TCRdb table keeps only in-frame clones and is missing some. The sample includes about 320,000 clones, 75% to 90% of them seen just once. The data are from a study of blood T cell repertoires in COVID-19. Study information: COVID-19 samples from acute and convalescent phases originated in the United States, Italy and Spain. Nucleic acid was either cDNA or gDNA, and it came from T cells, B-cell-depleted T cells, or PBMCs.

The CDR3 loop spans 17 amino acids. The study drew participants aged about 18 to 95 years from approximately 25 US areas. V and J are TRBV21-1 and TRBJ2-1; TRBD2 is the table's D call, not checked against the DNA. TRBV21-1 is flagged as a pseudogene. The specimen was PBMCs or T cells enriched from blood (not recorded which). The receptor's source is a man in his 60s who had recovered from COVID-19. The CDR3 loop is CASSKCSDLAGGNEQFF. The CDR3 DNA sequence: TGTGCCAGCAGCAAATGTAGCGATCTAGCGGGAGGGAATGAGCAGTTCTTC.